These 6 T cell receptor beta chains came from one sample sequenced in a study of response to subunit inactivated influenza vaccine. TCRdb ran MiXCR on the RT-PCR reads and lists one entry per CDR3 protein. Of more than 250,000 distinct CDR3 sequences in the sample, 21% were seen once. The material was PBMCs from blood, obtained about 20 months after vaccination. The receptors were gathered from a man between 50 and 70 years old who received an inactivated influenza vaccine.

This clonotype showed up just a few times. The J gene is TRBJ1-6, the V gene TRBV20-1, with D possibly TRBD1 on 5 matching bases. Germline CDR1 and CDR2: DFQATT and SNEGSKA (reference sequence). V was trimmed by 3 bases and J by 2 bases, leaving 17 bases between them. CDR3 length: 17 amino acids. CDR3 coding DNA: TGCAGTGCTAGGTCGGCGGGGGGTTACGCCTATAATTCACCCCTCCACTTT. It is translated as CSARSAGGYAYNSPLHF.

This clonotype was observed at least ten times. This sequence joins TRBV6-2 or TRBV6-3 and TRBJ2-3; D is unclear. The V and J ends lost 2 bases and 1 base respectively, with 7 bases between them. The length of the CDR3 is 14 residues. From germline, CDR1 is MNHEY and CDR2 SVGEGT. The DNA of the CDR3 is TGTGCCAGCAGTTACGTCTACGGCACAGATACGCAGTATTTT. This encodes CASSYVYGTDTQYF.

This clonotype was detected a few times. The V and J genes are TRBV28 and TRBJ2-7; D ambiguous. The CDR3 loop spans 14 amino acids. Trimming took off 2 bases at V and 0 bases at J, with 8 bases between the two ends. Germline values: CDR1 MDHEN, CDR2 SYDVKM. CDR3 amino acids: CASSLKGASYEQYF. The CDR3, as DNA: TGTGCCAGCAGTTTAAAGGGTGCCTCCTACGAGCAGTACTTC.

The CDR3 loop is CAWTGGNDNEQFF. As DNA, the CDR3 is TGTGCCTGGACAGGGGGGAATGACAATGAGCAGTTCTTC. V is TRBV30 and J is TRBJ2-1, with D maybe TRBD1 (7 bases). The CDR3 totals 13 residues. Trimming removed 4 bases at V and 5 bases at J, with 12 bases between. Germline lookup yields CDR1 GTSNPN and CDR2 SVGIG (reference sequence).

This clonotype occurred a few times. The genes are TRBV29-1 and TRBJ2-3, with 9 bases aligning to TRBD1. CDR1 SQVTM and CDR2 ANQGSEA come from the germline V gene. The CDR3 is 14 residues long. As DNA, the CDR3 is TGCAGTGGAACAGGGGGCGCGGGCACAGATACGCAGTATTTT. This gives the protein CSGTGGAGTDTQYF.

The genes are TRBV4-3 and TRBJ1-2, with TRBD1 matching over 8 bases. The CDR3 sequence is 16 residues long. Looked up from germline, CDR1 is LGHNA and CDR2 is YSLEER. Losses at the gene ends were 4 bases for V and 4 bases for J; bases not matched to a gene: 11. CDR3 nucleotide sequence: TGCGCCAGCAGCCGAGGACAGGGCGGGGGGGGCTATGGCTACACCTTC. As protein: CASSRGQGGGGYGYTF.